This passage covers 24 T cell receptor beta chains from one sample sequenced in a study of monozygotic twins with inflammatory bowel disease. TCRdb reprocessed the 5' RACE reads and reports one entry per CDR3 protein, with no DNA. The repertoire table contains some 200,000 distinct CDR3 sequences. Sequenced sample: blood. All receptors derive from a human donor with ulcerative colitis or Crohn's disease, or a healthy co-twin of an affected twin (not recorded which).

The chain carries TRBV27 and TRBJ1-1; there is no DNA to check the TCRdb D call of TRBD1. The germline CDR1 and CDR2 sequences are MNHEY and SMNVEV (reference sequence). The CDR3 spans 13 residues. CDR3 protein: CASSFKGSGEAFF.

V is TRBV24-1 and J is TRBJ2-5. This CDR3 is built from 13 residues. Germline CDR1 reads KGHDR; CDR2 reads SFDVKD. The chain's CDR3 is CATTSAAEETQYF.

V usage is TRBV12-3 or TRBV12-4 and J usage is TRBJ2-1; TCRdb outputs TRBD2, but without DNA this stays unchecked. The CDR3 extends over 18 amino acids. CDR3 sequence reads: CASSSRTSGGISYNEQFF.

The chain links TRBV29-1 to TRBJ1-2; TCRdb's D gene call, TRBD1, goes unchecked for lack of DNA. Germline-derived CDR1 and CDR2 are SQVTM and ANQGSEA. This CDR3 comprises 14 residues. This CDR3 is CSARGGPSNYGYTF.

This chain uses TRBV5-1 with TRBJ2-1; there is no DNA to check the TCRdb D call of TRBD1. CDR1 and CDR2 (germline): SGHRS, YFSETQ. CDR3 length equals 13 residues. The CDR3: CASSFGTSDEQFF.

The chain couples TRBV6-6 to TRBJ2-5; TCRdb's assignment of TRBD1 cannot be checked, as there is no DNA. Germline lookup yields CDR1 MNHNY and CDR2 SVGAGI (reference sequence). The CDR3 sequence is 14 residues long. The CDR3 region is CASSYRDRIETQYF.

The chain links TRBV6-2 or TRBV6-3 to TRBJ1-1. Germline CDR1 and CDR2: MNHEY and SVGEGT. CDR3 size: 13 residues. CDR3: CASSYSQNTEAFF.

This chain links TRBV14 with TRBJ1-2; TCRdb reports TRBD1, a call that lacks DNA to check it against. CDR3 length: 12 residues. Germline assignment: CDR1 SGHDN and CDR2 FVKESK. CDR3 amino acids: CASSQQGYGYTF.

The chain joins TRBV2 to TRBJ1-2; TCRdb picks TRBD1, but there is no DNA to check that call. Germline loops: CDR1 SNHLY, CDR2 FYNNEI. There are 15 residues in the CDR3. CDR3 protein: CASSQGPDLYDGYTF.

The chain's CDR3 is CASSYSNRRNEQFF. V is TRBV6-6 and J is TRBJ2-1. This CDR3 comprises 14 residues. Germline V gene sequence: CDR1 MNHNY, CDR2 SVGAGI (reference sequence).

J is TRBJ1-6 and V is TRBV4-1; TCRdb returns TRBD1, unconfirmable since there is no DNA. Per the germline V gene, CDR1 is MGHRA and CDR2 is YSYEKL. The CDR3 has 19 amino acids. Here the CDR3 reads CASSPRLGQKSSYNSPLHF.

V gene TRBV7-2 combines with J gene TRBJ1-2; there is no DNA to check the TCRdb D call of TRBD1. The V gene's germline CDR1 is SGHTA and CDR2 FQGNSA. This CDR3 contains 15 residues. The CDR3 reads CASSARDTMVYGYTF.

The chain's CDR3 is CASSPREGTGNTIYF. This rearrangement joins TRBV11-2 to TRBJ1-3. CDR3 length equals 15 residues. Germline V CDR1 and CDR2: SGHAT, FQNNGV.

The chain joins TRBV6-1 to TRBJ2-1; the TCRdb D gene call, TRBD1, has no DNA to confirm it. CDR3 length: 13 residues. Germline CDR1 MNHNS, CDR2 SASEGT. CDR3 amino acids: CASSESTLRAQFF.

The CDR3: CASSLVLASSDTQYF. The V and J genes are TRBV7-3 and TRBJ2-3; the TCRdb D gene call, TRBD2, has no DNA to confirm it. This CDR3 spans 15 amino acids. Germline assignment: CDR1 SGHTA and CDR2 FQGTGA.

This chain uses TRBV20-1 with TRBJ2-1; TCRdb gives TRBD2 as the D gene, but with no DNA this cannot be confirmed. Germline CDR1 and CDR2: DFQATT and SNEGSKA (reference sequence). The CDR3 loop spans 16 amino acids. The chain's CDR3 is CSARYRSGGLYNEQFF.

V and J are TRBV5-1 and TRBJ1-1; lacking DNA, the TRBD1 call made by TCRdb goes unchecked. This CDR3 has 15 residues. The germline V gene encodes CDR1 SGHRS and CDR2 YFSETQ. Here the CDR3 reads CASSPWTGPNTEAFF.

V usage is TRBV28 and J usage is TRBJ2-7; TCRdb picks TRBD2, but there is no DNA to check that call. CDR3 length: 13 amino acids. The germline V gene encodes CDR1 MDHEN and CDR2 SYDVKM. CDR3 sequence reads: CATTRPLTYEQYF.

The chain links TRBV6-9 to TRBJ2-2; TCRdb proposes TRBD1, but this gene call is untestable without DNA. This CDR3 has 14 amino acids. Germline assignment: CDR1 MNHGY and CDR2 SVAAGI. CDR3: CASMDRLNTGELFF.

V gene TRBV10-3 combines with J gene TRBJ2-2. From germline, CDR1 is ENHRY and CDR2 SYGVKD. The CDR3 contains 13 residues. Here the CDR3 reads CAISVFSLGELFF.

This chain joins TRBV20-1 and TRBJ1-1. This CDR3 has 11 amino acids. Germline assignment: CDR1 DFQATT and CDR2 SNEGSKA (reference sequence). CDR3 region: CSAKDGFEAFF.

The chain couples TRBV12-3 or TRBV12-4 to TRBJ2-1. The CDR3 is 14 amino acids. The CDR3 spells CASSLEGPYNEQFF.

V and J are TRBV14 and TRBJ2-1; TCRdb gives TRBD2 as the D gene, but with no DNA this cannot be confirmed. CDR1 SGHDN and CDR2 FVKESK come from the germline V gene. CDR3 length equals 15 residues. The CDR3 spells CASSHWQGGYNEQFF.

This chain links TRBV7-2 with TRBJ1-2; TCRdb indicates TRBD1, and absent DNA this call remains unverified. Germline CDR1 and CDR2: SGHTA and FQGNSA. This CDR3 contains 14 residues. The chain's CDR3 is CASSLLADRDGYTF.